The 9 T cell receptor beta chains below all came from one sample that was sequenced in a study of shared clonotypes between healthy human individuals. Here immunoSEQ multiplex PCR was the method, and the copy in TCRdb shows in-frame clones only, minus some. In the table there are hundreds of thousands of clones, around three quarters of which are singletons. Material: PBMCs. The receptors shown here come from a middle-aged woman in good health. Some clones in this sample may be carry-over from other donors' samples.

This clone was counted only a few times. V gene TRBV9 combines with J gene TRBJ1-1; D gene unclear. Germline V gene sequence: CDR1 SGDLS, CDR2 YYNGEE. The CDR3 length is 12 residues. The ends were cut back, 3 bases at V and 2 bases at J, with 5 bases in the middle. The CDR3 spells CASSGINTEAFF. DNA of the CDR3: TGTGCCAGCAGCGGGATAAACACTGAAGCTTTCTTT.

The gene calls are TRBV14 and TRBJ2-7; tentative D call: TRBD2 (5 bases). Trimming cost V 6 bases and J 0 bases, with 12 bases left between them. The CDR3 runs 14 residues. The V gene's germline CDR1 is SGHDN and CDR2 FVKESK. The CDR3, as DNA: TGTGCCAGCAGAAGCGGTGAGAGCTCCTACGAGCAGTACTTC. This gives the protein CASRSGESSYEQYF. Based on the CDR3 plus reference TRBV14 and TRBJ2-7, the full variable domain is EAGVTQFPSHSVIEKGQTVTLRCDPISGHDNLYWYRRVMGKEIKFLLHFVKESKQDESGMPNNRFLAERTGGTYSTLKVQPAELEDSGVYFCASRSGESSYEQYFGPGTRLTVT.

This clone has a handful of counts. This chain connects TRBV19 to TRBJ1-1, with D perhaps TRBD1 (6 bases). Trimming removed 4 bases from V and 6 bases from J, with 18 bases in between. The CDR3 is 15 amino acids. The germline gives CDR1 LNHDA, CDR2 SQIVND (reference sequence). CDR3: CASSSTSDSRAEAFF. The DNA for the CDR3 is TGTGCCAGTAGTAGTACCTCGGACAGCCGAGCTGAAGCTTTCTTT.

This clone was counted a single time. The V call is TRBV7-8, the J call TRBJ2-1, with 14 bases aligning to TRBD2. Germline CDR1 reads SGHVS; CDR2 reads FQNEAQ. The J segment lost 3 bases and the V segment lost 2 bases, leaving 12 bases of the junction unmatched. The CDR3 length is 20 residues. Here the CDR3 DNA reads TGTGCCAGCAGCTTACCGGGACTAGCGGGAGTATCTACCCGCTACAATGAGCAGTTCTTC. Its translation is CASSLPGLAGVSTRYNEQFF.

This chain uses TRBV5-1 with TRBJ2-5; D uncertain. TRBJ2-7 explains the end of the DNA better; the J call may be wrong. The CDR3 consists of 13 residues. Germline lookup yields CDR1 SGHRS and CDR2 YFSETQ. CDR3: CASSLGADYEQYF. The CDR3 nucleotides read TGCGCCAGCAGCTTGGGGGCTGACTACGAGCAGTACTTC.

The chain joins TRBV6-1 to TRBJ2-5, with 7 bases matching TRBD1. V was clipped by 11 bases and J by 7 bases; unmatched bases: 19. Per the germline V gene, CDR1 is MNHNS and CDR2 is SASEGT. This CDR3 comprises 15 residues. The CDR3: CADSRGSVSWGTQYF. CDR3 DNA sequence: TGTGCCGACTCCAGGGGGTCGGTCTCCTGGGGGACCCAGTACTTC.

The CDR3 loop is CAIRRDINEKLFF. CDR3 nucleotides: TGTGCCATCCGACGGGACATCAATGAAAAACTGTTTTTT. The chain employs TRBV10-3 and TRBJ1-4; possible D gene TRBD1, 6 bases. Germline V CDR1 and CDR2: ENHRY, SYGVKD. The CDR3 is made up of 13 amino acids. Trimming removed 8 bases at V and 5 bases at J, with 12 bases between.

The J gene is TRBJ2-7, the V gene TRBV11-2; 11 positions agree with TRBD2. Per germline, CDR1 SGHAT and CDR2 FQNNGV. V lost 3 bases and J lost 6; bases outside the gene matches: 13. The CDR3 extends over 17 amino acids. The CDR3 region has the DNA TGTGCCAGCAGCTTCGGACCGGGACTAGCGGCGAACGGCGAGCAGTACTTC. Its protein is CASSFGPGLAANGEQYF.

This sequence joins TRBV6-1 and TRBJ2-7; TRBD2 might be the D (5 bases). The V and J ends lost 4 bases and 4 bases respectively, with 11 bases between them. Germline assignment: CDR1 MNHNS and CDR2 SASEGT. The CDR3 consists of 13 residues. Here the CDR3 reads CASSVYGGYEQYF. The CDR3, as DNA: TGTGCCAGCAGTGTTTATGGAGGATACGAGCAGTACTTC.